Listed below are T cell receptor beta chains from one sample, sequenced in a study of T cell responses to AZD1222 COVID-19 vaccine. This table comes from immunoSEQ multiplex PCR, and its TCRdb copy is limited to in-frame clones, with some not included. The sample holds 95,000 to 150,000 clones, approximately 90% seen once. Material: peripheral blood, obtained on day 0 of AZD1222 vaccination. The receptors shown here come from an adult in good health. The CDR3 runs from the conserved cysteine through the conserved F or W. D genes are given only for firm matches. Clone size is shown for a subset of rows, as once, few, many or a class of expanded clone.

clone_size j_call d_call v_call cdr3_nt cdr3_aa
once TRBJ2-3 - TRBV2 TGTGCCAGCACCCCCCAGGCCCACACAGATACGCAGTATTTT CASTPQAHTDTQYF
- TRBJ2-7 - TRBV5-6 TGTGCCAGCAGCTTGGGATGGGGATACTCCTACGAGCAGTACTTC CASSLGWGYSYEQYF
- TRBJ2-6 TRBD1 TRBV9 TGTGCCAGCAGCGCACAGGGGACCGGGGCCAACGTCCTGACTTTC CASSAQGTGANVLTF
- TRBJ2-2 TRBD2 TRBV5-4 TGTGCCAGCACCCCCACGACTAGCGGGGGTGGGGAGCTGTTTTTT CASTPTTSGGGELFF
- TRBJ1-5 TRBD1 TRBV15 TGTGCCACCAGCAGAGGCCCCAGGGGGAGCAATCAGCCCCAGCATTTT CATSRGPRGSNQPQHF
- TRBJ1-3 - TRBV27 TGTGCCAGCAGCCCGGCGTTTGGGGGGGGCTTTACTGGAAACACCATATATTTT CASSPAFGGGFTGNTIYF
once TRBJ2-7 TRBD1 TRBV6-5 TGTGCCAGTCACTTCGCCGGGACAGGGGCCTACGAGCAGTACTTC CASHFAGTGAYEQYF
- TRBJ2-6 - TRBV4-1 TGCGCCAGCAGCCAAATAGGGCTAGCCGAAAAGTCTGGGGCCAACGTCCTGACTTTC CASSQIGLAEKSGANVLTF
- TRBJ2-3 - TRBV27 TGTGCCAGCCGACCATACGGGAGTGGCGGGACCACAGATACGCAGTATTTT CASRPYGSGGTTDTQYF
- TRBJ1-4 - TRBV19 TGTGCCAGTAGCTTTCCCGTAGGGGGGACCGGTGAAAAACTGTTTTTT CASSFPVGGTGEKLFF
once TRBJ2-2 - TRBV9 TGTGCCAGCAGCGCTAGACTAGATACGAACACCGGGGAGCTGTTTTTT CASSARLDTNTGELFF
- TRBJ2-7 - TRBV19 TGTGCCAGTAGTATTTTGGGGGCTTCCTACGAGCAGTACTTC CASSILGASYEQYF
- TRBJ1-2 TRBD1 TRBV5-4 TGTGCCAGCAGCCAGGACAGGGGTATTGGCTACACCTTC CASSQDRGIGYTF
- TRBJ2-7 - TRBV27 TGTGCCAGCTGGGGGGGAGGGGGAGAGCAGTACTTC CASWGGGGEQYF
once TRBJ2-7 - TRBV11-2 TGTGCCAGCAGCTTCGGGGAAAGGGGCGAGCAGTACTTC CASSFGERGEQYF
- TRBJ2-1 - TRBV7-8 TGTGCCAGCAGCCCTTGGGGGAATGAGCAGTTCTTC CASSPWGNEQFF